Detailed here is one TCR beta chain. This CDR3 comprises 14 residues. Germline V lookup: CDR1 SGHDT, CDR2 YYEEEE. Trimming stripped 4 bases from V and 0 bases from J, with 8 bases between. The sample belongs to a study of blood T cell repertoires in COVID-19. Looking at the study overall: Acute and convalescent COVID-19 samples came from the United States, Italy and Spain. From T cells, B-cell-depleted T cells, or PBMCs came the material, which was cDNA or gDNA.

How the authors handled the data: Amplified reference gene primers provided the basis for estimating nucleated cell counts. Using immunoSEQ multiplex PCR, the repertoire was profiled, and TCRdb retains in-frame clones only, with some absent. The V and J calls and clone size were taken over from that table, and D and trimming were inferred from the DNA. The sample has 110,000 or so clones; roughly 89% are singletons. This clonotype was obtained from a human donor with acute or convalescent COVID-19. The donor label of this sample is uncertain. The J gene is TRBJ2-1, the V gene TRBV5-6, with unresolved D. Specimen: peripheral blood. CDR3 DNA sequence: TGTGCCAGCAGCCTGGCTAACTCCTACAATGAGCAGTTCTTC. Translating it yields CASSLANSYNEQFF.